This T cell receptor beta chain is drawn from a study of CXCR3-negative and CXCR3-positive naive CD8 T cells. As for the study in general: Libraries each contributed about 1.5 +/- 0.3 million TRB reads, for around 150 million in total.

For this clonotype: Its target is not known.

Study-wide findings and caveats: Both naive subsets showed comparably high diversity, and memory CD8+ cells showed much lower diversity. Freshly isolated PBMCs were used in most assays, given partial CXCR3 loss after freezing. Naive CXCR3-positive and CXCR3-negative cells shared similar TRBV-TRBJ usage, unlike memory cells. Naive cells with CXCR3 showed TRB CDR3s that were more hydrophobic than those in CXCR3-negative naive cells.

The authors made the TRB cDNA libraries by 5' RACE using UMI labels. TCRdb re-called the 5' RACE reads; one entry per CDR3 protein, DNA not given. In all, the sample yields under 150,000 distinct CDR3 sequences. Germline V gene data show CDR1 as SQVTM and CDR2 as ANQGSEA. CDR3 size: 12 residues. This clonotype was obtained from a human donor in good health. Some clones in this sample may be carry-over from other donors' samples. V usage is TRBV29-1 and J usage is TRBJ1-2; TCRdb indicates TRBD1, and absent DNA this call remains unverified. Sequenced input: naive CXCR3+ CD8+ T cells from blood. The subset is: CD45RO-CCR7+CD27+CD95- naive CD8+ T cells expressing CXCR3 (TNR3+). CDR3: CSVDVRGVGYTF.